This T cell receptor beta chain originates from a study of technical replicates of blood from a few donors. Germline V lookup: CDR1 SGHDT, CDR2 YYEEEE. The V end was cut by 0 bases, the J end by 0 bases, with 10 bases between. The CDR3 extends over 16 amino acids. Clones were sequenced by immunoSEQ multiplex PCR, and TCRdb holds only the in-frame ones, with some missing. The sample carries tens of thousands of clones, over 90% recorded once. Sample: T cells isolated from PBMCs. V gene TRBV5-6 combines with J gene TRBJ2-1, with D possibly matching TRBD2 (5 bases). The TCR originated in a human donor in good health. The CDR3 region is CASSLGSGFSYNEQFF. The CDR3 DNA is TGTGCCAGCAGCTTGGGGTCGGGGTTCTCCTACAATGAGCAGTTCTTC.